This is a list of T cell receptor beta chains from one sample in a study of cytomegalovirus exposure and HLA in healthy donors. Measured with immunoSEQ multiplex PCR; TCRdb has only the in-frame clones, and not every one. Among around 170,000 clones listed, roughly 85% were seen once. What was sequenced was PBMCs. Source of these receptors: a man between 18 and 35 years old in good health and CMV-seropositive. The CDR3 runs from the conserved cysteine through the conserved F or W. D genes are given only for firm matches. The listing skips clone size in some rows; elsewhere it reads once, few, many or a size class.

v_gene	d_gene	abundance	j_gene	CDR3aa	CDR3nt
TRBV16	TRBD1	NA	TRBJ2-2	CASSPQGVHTGELFF	TGTGCCAGCAGCCCTCAGGGGGTACACACCGGGGAGCTGTTTTTT
TRBV4-1	NA	NA	TRBJ2-1	CASSPLSFSYNEQFF	TGCGCCAGCAGCCCCCTTAGCTTCTCCTACAATGAGCAGTTCTTC
TRBV28	NA	NA	TRBJ2-2	CASRLRENTGELFF	TGTGCCAGCAGGCTCAGGGAGAACACCGGGGAGCTGTTTTTT
TRBV5-8	NA	NA	TRBJ1-1	CASSLLKNTEAFF	TGTGCCAGCAGCTTACTTAAGAACACTGAAGCTTTCTTT
TRBV2	TRBD2	once	TRBJ2-7	CASTDERDPLYEQYF	TGTGCCAGCACCGACGAGCGGGACCCGCTCTACGAGCAGTACTTC
TRBV5-1	TRBD1	NA	TRBJ1-2	CASSSIPPGQGVGGYTF	TGCGCCAGCAGCTCGATCCCTCCGGGACAGGGGGTAGGAGGCTACACCTTC
TRBV9	TRBD2	NA	TRBJ2-1	CASSPLAASYNEQFF	TGTGCCAGCAGCCCTCTAGCGGCCTCCTACAATGAGCAGTTCTTC
TRBV9	TRBD1	once	TRBJ2-7	CASSAGQGDYEQYF	TGTGCCAGCAGCGCGGGACAGGGGGACTACGAGCAGTACTTC
TRBV7-2	NA	NA	TRBJ2-1	CASSFGGYNEQFF	TGTGCCAGCAGCTTCGGAGGGTACAATGAGCAGTTCTTC
TRBV4-1	NA	NA	TRBJ2-2	CASSQAYRDTGELFF	TGCGCCAGCAGCCAGGCTTACAGGGATACCGGGGAGCTGTTTTTT
TRBV25-1	NA	NA	TRBJ2-7	CASSDSGRPDDEQYF	TGTGCCAGCAGTGACTCCGGGAGACCCGACGACGAGCAGTACTTC
TRBV12-5	NA	NA	TRBJ1-1	CASGLVYEAFF	TGTGCTAGTGGTTTGGTATATGAAGCTTTCTTT
TRBV4-2	NA	NA	TRBJ2-5	CASSHGGKRETQYF	TGTGCCAGCAGCCACGGGGGAAAAAGAGAGACCCAGTACTTC
TRBV5-1	NA	NA	TRBJ1-1	CASSLGPFSGERDTEAFF	TGCGCCAGCAGCTTGGGCCCTTTCTCAGGGGAACGGGACACTGAAGCTTTCTTT
TRBV7-9	TRBD1	NA	TRBJ2-1	CASSPGQGGLNEQFF	TGTGCCAGCAGCCCCGGACAGGGGGGATTAAATGAGCAGTTCTTC
TRBV28	NA	NA	TRBJ2-1	CASFGTRQVF	TGTGCCAGTTTCGGGACTCGTCAGGTCTTC
TRBV28	NA	NA	TRBJ1-2	CASSLPQKHYGYTF	TGTGCCAGCAGCCTACCGCAAAAGCACTATGGCTACACCTTC
TRBV2	NA	NA	TRBJ1-5	CASSEKGPYNQPQHF	TGTGCCAGCAGTGAAAAGGGGCCTTACAATCAGCCCCAGCATTTT
TRBV19	NA	NA	TRBJ2-7	CASKWGGGTYEQYF	TGTGCCAGTAAATGGGGAGGTGGCACCTACGAGCAGTACTTC
TRBV7-2	TRBD1	NA	TRBJ1-1	CASSLYSETGSTEAFF	TGTGCCAGCAGCTTATATTCTGAGACAGGGTCGACTGAAGCTTTCTTT
TRBV6-1	NA	NA	TRBJ2-7	CASTLRDSRYEQYF	TGTGCCAGCACTCTCCGGGACTCAAGATACGAGCAGTACTTC
TRBV5-1	TRBD1	many	TRBJ1-3	CASSPRQGGGNTIYF	TGCGCCAGCAGCCCGCGACAGGGGGGTGGAAACACCATATATTTT
TRBV7-8	NA	NA	TRBJ2-2	CASSPSGSGGELFF	TGTGCCAGCAGCCCCAGCGGGTCCGGCGGGGAGCTGTTTTTT
TRBV28	NA	NA	TRBJ2-7	CASCSLVGTGEQYF	TGTGCCAGCTGCAGTTTAGTAGGAACGGGCGAGCAGTACTTC
TRBV5-1	TRBD1	NA	TRBJ2-5	CASSLGPDRAEETQYF	TGCGCCAGCAGCTTGGGCCCCGACAGGGCCGAAGAGACCCAGTACTTC
TRBV27	TRBD2	NA	TRBJ2-5	CASSALAARQETQYF	TGTGCCAGCAGTGCACTAGCGGCGCGGCAAGAGACCCAGTACTTC
TRBV6-1	NA	once	TRBJ1-5	CASSQRGLSNQPQHF	TGTGCCAGCAGCCAAAGGGGGTTGAGCAATCAGCCCCAGCATTTT
TRBV20-1	NA	NA	TRBJ2-1	CSAELNEQFF	TGCAGTGCCGAGCTGAATGAGCAGTTCTTC
TRBV28	NA	NA	TRBJ1-2	CASSPGGIPGYTF	TGTGCCAGCAGTCCAGGAGGGATCCCTGGCTACACCTTC
TRBV2	NA	NA	TRBJ1-6	CASSQQGSRGSPLHF	TGTGCCAGCAGTCAACAGGGCTCTAGGGGATCACCCCTCCACTTT
TRBV25-1	NA	NA	TRBJ2-5	CASSVPGHQETQYF	TGTGCCAGCAGTGTGCCGGGACATCAAGAGACCCAGTACTTC
TRBV19	TRBD1	NA	TRBJ2-7	CASSRTGSYEQYF	TGTGCCAGTAGTCGGACAGGGTCCTACGAGCAGTACTTC
TRBV28	TRBD2	once	TRBJ2-7	CASSLNRWGGSYEQYF	TGTGCCAGCAGTTTGAATCGATGGGGGGGCTCCTACGAGCAGTACTTC
TRBV5-1	TRBD2	NA	TRBJ2-3	CASSLVSGGPLGGTDTQYF	TGCGCCAGCAGCTTGGTAAGCGGGGGGCCACTTGGGGGCACAGATACGCAGTATTTT
TRBV10-3	NA	NA	TRBJ2-3	CAISGLVRDTQYF	TGTGCCATCAGTGGACTAGTAAGAGATACGCAGTATTTT
TRBV5-1	TRBD2	NA	TRBJ2-3	CASSLAAGASTDTQYF	TGCGCCAGCAGCTTGGCAGCGGGGGCAAGCACAGATACGCAGTATTTT
TRBV5-6	NA	once	TRBJ2-1	CASSYPIEQFF	TGTGCCAGCAGCTACCCTATTGAGCAGTTCTTC